The 2 T cell receptor beta chains below all came from one sample that was sequenced in a study of blood T cells in healthy people across ages. Then a second PCR, running roughly 6 to 12 cycles, was carried out with a sample-barcoded 5' primer and a J-beta primer mix. In TCRdb, the 5' RACE reads were re-called with MiXCR into one record per CDR3 protein. The repertoire holds 2 million or so distinct CDR3 sequences, with about 49% as singletons. The sample taken for sequencing was blood. Every receptor here comes from a woman between 40 and 50 years old in good health.

This chain joins TRBV7-2 and TRBJ2-1; the D gene is possibly TRBD2 (6 bases). CDR3 size: 14 residues. The ends were cut back, 1 base at V and 10 bases at J, with 14 bases in the middle. From germline, CDR1 is SGHTA and CDR2 FQGNSA. This CDR3 is CASSLDGGGYEQFF. The CDR3 DNA follows: TGTGCCAGCAGCTTAGACGGGGGAGGCTACGAGCAGTTCTTC.

The J gene is TRBJ1-1, the V gene TRBV5-1, with a possible D match to TRBD1 (5 bases). The CDR3 is 12 residues long. Trimming pared 4 bases from V and 8 bases from J, leaving 12 bases between. The germline CDR1 and CDR2 sequences are SGHRS and YFSETQ. The DNA for the CDR3 is TGCGCCAGCAGCGGCCGGGACCACGAAGCTTTCTTT. It is translated as CASSGRDHEAFF.